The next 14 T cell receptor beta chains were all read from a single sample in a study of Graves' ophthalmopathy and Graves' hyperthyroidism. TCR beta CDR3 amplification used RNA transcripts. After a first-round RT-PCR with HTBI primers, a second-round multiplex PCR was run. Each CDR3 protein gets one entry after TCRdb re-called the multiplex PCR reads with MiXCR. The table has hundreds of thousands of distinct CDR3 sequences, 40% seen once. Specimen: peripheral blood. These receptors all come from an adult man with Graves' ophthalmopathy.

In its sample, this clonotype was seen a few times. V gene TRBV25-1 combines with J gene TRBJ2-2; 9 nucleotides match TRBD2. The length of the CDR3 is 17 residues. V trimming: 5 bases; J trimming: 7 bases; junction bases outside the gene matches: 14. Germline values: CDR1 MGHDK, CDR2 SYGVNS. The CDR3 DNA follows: TGTGCCAGCAGTAAACTAGCGGGCCCTCTCAAGTTCGGGGAGCTGTTTTTT. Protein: CASSKLAGPLKFGELFF.

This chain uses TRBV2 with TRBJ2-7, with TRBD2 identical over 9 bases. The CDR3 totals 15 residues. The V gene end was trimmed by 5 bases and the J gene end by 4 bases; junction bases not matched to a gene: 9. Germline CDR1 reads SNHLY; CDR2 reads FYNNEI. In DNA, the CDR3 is TGTGCCAGCAGTTCGGGTAGCGGGAGAACTTACGAGCAGTACTTC. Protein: CASSSGSGRTYEQYF. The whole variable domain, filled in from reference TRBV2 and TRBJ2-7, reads EPEVTQTPSHQVTQMGQEVILRCVPISNHLYFYWYRQILGQKVEFLVSFYNNEISEKSEIFDDQFSVERPDGSNFTLKIRSTKLEDSAMYFCASSSGSGRTYEQYFGPGTRLTVT.

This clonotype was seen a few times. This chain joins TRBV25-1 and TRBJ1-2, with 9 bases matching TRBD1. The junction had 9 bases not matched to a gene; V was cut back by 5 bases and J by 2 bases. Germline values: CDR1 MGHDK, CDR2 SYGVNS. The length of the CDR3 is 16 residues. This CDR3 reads CASSLGGQGTNYGYTF. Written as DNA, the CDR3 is TGTGCCAGCAGTTTGGGGGGACAGGGTACCAACTATGGCTACACCTTC.

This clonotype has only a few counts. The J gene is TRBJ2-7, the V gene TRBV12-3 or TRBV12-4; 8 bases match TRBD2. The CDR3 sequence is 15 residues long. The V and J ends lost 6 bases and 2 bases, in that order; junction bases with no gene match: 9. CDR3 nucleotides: TGTGCCAGCAGCCAATATAGCGGGAATACCTACGAGCAGTACTTC. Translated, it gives CASSQYSGNTYEQYF.

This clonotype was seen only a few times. The chain's CDR3 is CASSYSTDTYEQYF. The CDR3 DNA reads as TGTGCCAGCAGTTACTCGACAGACACCTACGAGCAGTACTTC. The chain joins TRBV2 to TRBJ2-7, with D tentatively TRBD1 (5 bases). V shed 5 bases and J shed 2 bases, with 13 bases lying between them. In germline, CDR1 is SNHLY, CDR2 FYNNEI. This CDR3 is 14 amino acids long.

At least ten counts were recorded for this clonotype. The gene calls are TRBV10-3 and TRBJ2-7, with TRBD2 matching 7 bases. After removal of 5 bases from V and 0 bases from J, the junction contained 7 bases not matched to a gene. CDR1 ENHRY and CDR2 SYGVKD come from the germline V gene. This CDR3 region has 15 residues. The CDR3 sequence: CAISLTSRSSYEQYF. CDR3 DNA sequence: TGTGCCATCAGTTTGACTAGCCGCAGCTCCTACGAGCAGTACTTC.

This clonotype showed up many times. The CDR3 region is CSASWDRGYEQYF. The CDR3 nucleotides read TGCAGTGCTAGTTGGGACAGGGGCTACGAGCAGTACTTC. The genes are TRBV20-1 and TRBJ2-7; 10 nucleotides align to TRBD1. V lost 3 bases, J lost 3 bases, and 2 bases stayed unmatched. The CDR3 sequence is 13 residues long. CDR1 and CDR2 from the germline V gene are DFQATT and SNEGSKA (reference sequence).

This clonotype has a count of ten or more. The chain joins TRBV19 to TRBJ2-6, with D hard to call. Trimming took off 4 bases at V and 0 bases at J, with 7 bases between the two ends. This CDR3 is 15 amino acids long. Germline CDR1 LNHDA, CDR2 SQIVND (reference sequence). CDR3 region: CASSTRSSGANVLTF. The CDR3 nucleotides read TGTGCCAGTAGTACAAGGAGCTCTGGGGCCAACGTCCTGACTTTC.

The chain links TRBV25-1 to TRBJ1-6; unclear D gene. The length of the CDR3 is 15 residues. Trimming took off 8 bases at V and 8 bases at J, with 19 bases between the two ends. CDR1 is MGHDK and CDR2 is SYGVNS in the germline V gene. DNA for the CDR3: TGTGCCAGCCAAGATCCAGACACACGATATTCACCCCTCCACTTT. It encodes CASQDPDTRYSPLHF.

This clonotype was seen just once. CDR3 DNA sequence: TGTGCCAGCAGCTTTCCCCCTAGTACTGAAGCTTTCTTT. As protein: CASSFPPSTEAFF. The chain employs TRBV7-9 and TRBJ1-1; no clear D gene. This CDR3 contains 13 residues. Germline CDR1 reads SEHNR; CDR2 reads FQNEAQ (reference sequence). Trimming removed 3 bases at V and 5 bases at J, with 10 bases between.

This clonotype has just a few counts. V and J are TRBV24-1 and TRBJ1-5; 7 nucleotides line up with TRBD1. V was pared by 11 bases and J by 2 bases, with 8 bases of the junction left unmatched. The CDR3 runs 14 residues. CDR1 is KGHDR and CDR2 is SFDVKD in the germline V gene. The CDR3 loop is CASKVTGRNQPQHF. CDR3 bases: TGTGCCAGCAAAGTGACAGGGCGCAATCAGCCCCAGCATTTT.

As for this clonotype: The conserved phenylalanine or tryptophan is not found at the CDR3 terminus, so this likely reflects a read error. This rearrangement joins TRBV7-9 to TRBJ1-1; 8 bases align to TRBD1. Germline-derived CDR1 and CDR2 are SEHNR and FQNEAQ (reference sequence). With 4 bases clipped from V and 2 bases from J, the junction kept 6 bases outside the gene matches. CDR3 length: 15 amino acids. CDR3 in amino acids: CASSWGTGDNTEAFL. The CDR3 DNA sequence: TGTGCCAGCAGCTGGGGGACAGGAGACAACACTGAAGCTTTCCTT.

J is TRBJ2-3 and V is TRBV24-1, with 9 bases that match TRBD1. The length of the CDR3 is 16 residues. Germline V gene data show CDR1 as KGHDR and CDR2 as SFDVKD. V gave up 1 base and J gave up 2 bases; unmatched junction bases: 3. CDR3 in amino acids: CATSDLRDRATDTQYF. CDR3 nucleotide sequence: TGTGCCACCAGTGATTTACGGGACAGGGCCACAGATACGCAGTATTTT.

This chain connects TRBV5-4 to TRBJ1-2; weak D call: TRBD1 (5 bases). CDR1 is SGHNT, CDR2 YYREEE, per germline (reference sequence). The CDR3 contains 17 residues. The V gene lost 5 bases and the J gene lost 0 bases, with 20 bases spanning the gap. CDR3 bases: TGTGCCAGCAGTTACCGGGACCTCCCTGGGGCTAACTATGGCTACACCTTC. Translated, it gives CASSYRDLPGANYGYTF.